The sequence of this T cell receptor beta chain was determined in a study of blood T cell repertoires in COVID-19. Looking at the study overall: Acute and convalescent COVID-19 samples came from the United States, Italy and Spain. Nucleic acid was either cDNA or gDNA, and it came from T cells, B-cell-depleted T cells, or PBMCs.

TCRdb keeps only in-frame clones here, not all; method: immunoSEQ multiplex PCR. The table lists some 95,000 clones, over 60% of them singletons. The CDR3 spans 14 residues. CDR1 and CDR2 (germline): MNHEY, SMNVEV (reference sequence). The V end was cut by 6 bases, the J end by 3 bases, with 11 bases between. The sequencing input was peripheral blood. The chain carries TRBV27 and TRBJ2-2, with unresolved D. This TCR was recovered from a man in his 70s with acute or convalescent COVID-19. The CDR3 sequence is CASRPPGDTGELFF. The CDR3 nucleotides read TGTGCCAGCAGACCACCCGGAGACACCGGGGAGCTGTTTTTT.